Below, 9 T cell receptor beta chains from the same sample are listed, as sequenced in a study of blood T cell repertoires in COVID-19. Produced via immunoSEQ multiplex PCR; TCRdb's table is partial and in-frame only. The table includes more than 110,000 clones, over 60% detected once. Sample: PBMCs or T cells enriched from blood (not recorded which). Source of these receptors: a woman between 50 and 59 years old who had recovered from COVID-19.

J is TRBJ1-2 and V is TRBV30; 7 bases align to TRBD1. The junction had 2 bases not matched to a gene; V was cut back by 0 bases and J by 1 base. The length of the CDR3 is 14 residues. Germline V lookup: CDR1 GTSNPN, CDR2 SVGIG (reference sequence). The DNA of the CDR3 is TGTGCCTGGAGTGTGGCAGGGGGTAACTATGGCTACACCTTC. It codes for CAWSVAGGNYGYTF. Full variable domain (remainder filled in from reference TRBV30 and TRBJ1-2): SQTIHQWPATLVQPVGSPLSLECTVEGTSNPNLYWYRQAAGRGLQLLFYSVGIGQISSEVPQNLSASRPQDRQFILSSKKLLLSDSGFYLCAWSVAGGNYGYTFGSGTRLTVV.

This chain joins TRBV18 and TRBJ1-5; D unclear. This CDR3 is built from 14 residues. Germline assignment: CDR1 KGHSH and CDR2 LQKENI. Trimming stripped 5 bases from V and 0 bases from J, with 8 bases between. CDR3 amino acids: CASSYGDSNQPQHF. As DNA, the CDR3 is TGTGCCAGCTCATACGGGGATAGCAATCAGCCCCAGCATTTT.

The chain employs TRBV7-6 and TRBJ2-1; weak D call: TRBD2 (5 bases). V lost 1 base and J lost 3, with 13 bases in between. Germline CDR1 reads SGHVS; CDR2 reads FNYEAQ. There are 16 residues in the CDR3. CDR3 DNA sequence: TGTGCCAGCAGCTTAGTTGCTAGCACCTACTACAATGAGCAGTTCTTC. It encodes CASSLVASTYYNEQFF.

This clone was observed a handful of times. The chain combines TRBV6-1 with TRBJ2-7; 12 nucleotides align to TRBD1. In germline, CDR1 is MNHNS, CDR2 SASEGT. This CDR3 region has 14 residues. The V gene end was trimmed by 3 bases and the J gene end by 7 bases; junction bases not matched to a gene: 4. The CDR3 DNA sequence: TGTGCCAGCAGTGAGGGACAGGGGGCGAGTGAGCAGTACTTC. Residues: CASSEGQGASEQYF.

CDR3 sequence: CASSLTVSGTRYTEAFF. DNA of the CDR3: TGTGCCAGCAGCTTAACGGTGTCAGGAACTCGGTACACTGAAGCTTTCTTT. The chain links TRBV7-3 to TRBJ1-1; unclear D gene. The CDR3 is made up of 17 amino acids. The germline V gene encodes CDR1 SGHTA and CDR2 FQGTGA. Trimming pared 0 bases from V and 3 bases from J, leaving 17 bases between.

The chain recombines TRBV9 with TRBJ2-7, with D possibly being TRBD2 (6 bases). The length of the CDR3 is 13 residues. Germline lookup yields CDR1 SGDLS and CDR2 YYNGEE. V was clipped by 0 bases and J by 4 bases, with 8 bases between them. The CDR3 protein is CASSVAAGYEQYF. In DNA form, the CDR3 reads TGTGCCAGCAGCGTAGCAGCGGGTTACGAGCAGTACTTC.

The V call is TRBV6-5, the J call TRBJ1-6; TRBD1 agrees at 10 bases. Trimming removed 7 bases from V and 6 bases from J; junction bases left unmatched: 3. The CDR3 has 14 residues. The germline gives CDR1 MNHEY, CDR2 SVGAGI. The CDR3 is CASIRTGGNSPLHF. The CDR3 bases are TGTGCCAGCATCCGGACAGGGGGTAATTCACCCCTCCACTTT.

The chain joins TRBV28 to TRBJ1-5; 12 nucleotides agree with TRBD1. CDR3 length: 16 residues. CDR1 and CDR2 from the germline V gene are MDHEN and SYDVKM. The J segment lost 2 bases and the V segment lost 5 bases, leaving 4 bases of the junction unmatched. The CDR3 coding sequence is TGTGCCAGCAGTGCGGGACAGGGGGCTGGCAATCAGCCCCAGCATTTT. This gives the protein CASSAGQGAGNQPQHF. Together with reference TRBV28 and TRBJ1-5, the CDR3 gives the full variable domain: DVKVTQSSRYLVKRTGEKVFLECVQDMDHENMFWYRQDPGLGLRLIYFSYDVKMKEKGDIPEGYSVSREKKERFSLILESASTNQTSMYLCASSAGQGAGNQPQHFGDGTRLSIL.

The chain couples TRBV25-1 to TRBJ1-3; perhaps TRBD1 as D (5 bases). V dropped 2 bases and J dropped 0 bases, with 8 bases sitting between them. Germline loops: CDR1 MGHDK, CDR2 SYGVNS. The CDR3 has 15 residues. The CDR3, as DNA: TGTGCCAGCAGTGAAGACAGAGTCTCTGGAAACACCATATATTTT. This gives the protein CASSEDRVSGNTIYF.